The clone carrying this TCR beta chain was observed at least ten times. The data were obtained in a study of neurological immune-mediated disorders. TCRdb ran MiXCR on the 5' RACE reads and lists one entry per CDR3 protein. This table holds 110,000 or so distinct CDR3 sequences, 3% to 3.5% found once. V was cut by 3 bases and J by 7 bases, with 12 bases left in between. The CDR3 is 13 amino acids. The sample comprised PBMCs. This receptor was taken from a young woman with multiple sclerosis. The gene calls are TRBV12-3 or TRBV12-4 and TRBJ2-5; D gene ambiguous. The CDR3 coding sequence is TGTGCCAGCAGTTTGATAGGCGGAGTGACCCAGTACTTC. Translation: CASSLIGGVTQYF.